A single T cell receptor (beta chain) is shown here with its context. Its binding antigen is unknown. Nothing much larger sits one base from this clone, and base qualities are not available. The CDR3 covers 14 residues, taking in both the cysteine and the phenylalanine. Only the CDR3 region is kept as DNA, spanning 42 bases read in frame from base 1. CDR1 SGDLS and CDR2 YYNGEE were looked up in the germline V gene. V lost 3 bases and J lost 10 bases, and the count of bases not matched to a germline gene is 5. The entry originates in a study of cytomegalovirus exposure and HLA in healthy donors listed by TCRdb under 2017. Study-level background: An earlier analysis of approximately 550 of the donors reported 250 to 350 Gb of sequence data and around 120 million unique TCR beta sequences from approximately 180 million T cells. An early release that covered around 590 HLA-typed donors contained approximately 290 gigabases of sequencing data and 85 million to 100 million unique TCR sequences. Of the 300 to 450 genotyped donors, around 81% fell in the genetic ancestry cluster associated with self-reported Caucasian donors. The aim of the study was to test whether cataloging public T cell receptors could identify signatures of past pathogen exposure. The study used immunosequencing to profile the T cell repertoires of several hundred subjects and linked those repertoires to cytomegalovirus serostatus. In addition to the first cohort of 666 subjects, a separate validation cohort of about 120 different subjects was used. To predict cytomegalovirus infection status, the study combined high-throughput TCR immunosequencing, statistical association of individual TCRs with disease status, and machine learning. To study patterns of TCR occurrence, a later analysis re-analyzed previously published TCR beta repertoires from several hundred donors and added high-resolution HLA genotyping. In the later analysis, no new phenotypic data were used to find candidate immune exposures; instead, reliance was placed on TCR beta sequences and their occurrence across donors. An earlier analysis of roughly 580 of the donors used high-throughput TCR beta sequencing to judge whether each TCR beta V gene segment behaved as functional or pseudogenic. Donor age, sex, ethnicity and CMV serostatus were compiled alongside the repertoire data. In a later genetic analysis, genome-wide SNP genotypes for 398 of the 666 donors were used, and that subset was treated as a discovery cohort. Every discovery cohort repertoire had been produced on one sequencing platform. HLA typing included class I and class II loci at four-digit resolution. Typing coverage varied by locus: roughly 629-640 donors for A, B, C, DRB1 and DQB1; roughly 500 for DQA1; more than 600 for DPA1; roughly 450 for DPB1. Several DR-DQ haplotypes were treated as single units for association and clustering because of strong linkage in the cohort. Among around 400 genotyped donors of the cohort, an average of around 250,000 unique TCR beta nucleotide sequences was sequenced per donor, of which 15% to 20% were non-productive. Overall study results and their limits: A later analysis found that HLA-associated TCR beta chains were more clonally expanded and had lower generation probabilities than equally common non-associated chains. Sequencing depth was assumed to be roughly uniform across donors in the presence/absence analyses, though that assumption may not hold. The cohort was sequenced for TCR beta chains only, and without alpha or paired-chain data the features that could be detected were limited. Several of the top co-occurrence clusters appeared to be linked to parvovirus B19, influenza, CMV and Epstein-Barr virus, according to a later analysis. The earlier analysis of 450 to 700 of the donors excluded around 17 rarely observed V segments, including chromosome 9 orphons, because counts were too low. Linkage disequilibrium might explain the correlated functional status among segregating V segments, but an unknown experimental factor could not be excluded. Assigning TCR associations to individual alleles was difficult when HLA alleles, especially DR and DQ, strongly co-occurred. A later genetic analysis reported fewer N-insertions in productive TCRs among donors in an Asian-associated ancestry cluster than the roughly 670-donor mean. Most TCR sequences were observed very rarely across donors, whereas some public TCRs were present in many individuals. Three of the identified cytomegalovirus-associated TCR beta chains were confirmed in vitro to be specific for cytomegalovirus antigens. An earlier analysis of around 500 of the donors showed that most TCR beta V segments appeared in productive rearrangements either about 87% or about 30% of the time, which broadly matched IMGT annotations. A further reported finding was that TCR beta sequences accurately predicted the HLA-A and HLA-B alleles for most subjects in the first cohort. Because the 87-base-pair reads could not distinguish some IMGT-functional V segments, including TRBV6-2 and TRBV6-3, those segments were excluded. In a later analysis, around 17,000 TCR beta sequences were associated with specific HLA alleles at a false discovery rate of 0.05. Because some donors lacked HLA typing at each locus, the association tests relied only on the typed subset. The authors suggested that the approach could potentially be extended to other disease states and immunological phenotypes. In a later analysis, TCR association rates were found to vary across HLA loci, with the most associated TCRs seen for DRB1 alleles and the fewest for HLA-C alleles. The classifier was reported to diagnose cytomegalovirus status with high specificity and sensitivity in both the original cohort and the validation cohort. In a later genetic analysis, a missense DCLRE1C variant was associated with V-gene and J-gene trimming of TCR beta chains, and the association was replicated in an independent cohort. According to a later analysis, most CMV-associated TCR beta chains appeared to be HLA-restricted, and the HLA associations seemed to be driven largely by CMV exposure. For the cohort, immune exposure information was limited to CMV serostatus. A total of 150 or so TCR beta chains were listed by the study as associated with cytomegalovirus. A cluster of highly shared sequence variants was judged likely to represent a technical artifact of the sequencing pipeline.

The cohort was made up of 500 to 800 healthy bone marrow donors. All cohort members were sampled while nominally healthy, although unrecorded immune exposures were likely present. The donor was CMV seronegative and belonged to the group of roughly 330 seronegative cohort members. Every donor gave a peripheral blood sample, and the peripheral blood mononuclear cells from that sample were used for TCR beta sequencing. Genomic DNA was extracted from the blood cell samples with the Qiagen DNeasy Blood Extraction Kit. The library was built by means of the immunoSEQ multiplex PCR assay. The multiplex PCR relied on a mix of 60 forward primers for TCR Vbeta segments and 13 reverse primers for TCR Jbeta segments. The CDR3 region of rearranged TCR beta genes was amplified from genomic DNA by a multiplex PCR assay. Amplified TCR beta libraries were sequenced as 87-base-pair reads on the Illumina HiSeq System. Under the source paper's analysis protocol: A later analysis tallied roughly 76 million unique TCR beta chains across the 600 to 700 repertoires, and approximately 12 million of those chains were shared by two or more donors. A nearest-neighbor algorithm error-corrected the raw reads and collapsed the reads into unique sequences, merging closely related sequences to remove PCR and sequencing errors. V, D and J gene segments were assigned by aligning CDR3 sequences to IMGT reference sequences. Each retained sequence needed at least a six-nucleotide match to both a V gene segment and a J gene segment. A rearrangement counted as productive if the CDR3 had no stop codons and remained in frame with V and J, and every other rearrangement counted as non-productive. CDR3 was defined according to IMGT convention as the region running from the second conserved V-encoded cysteine to the conserved J-encoded phenylalanine. Sequences without an unambiguous match to a single V gene segment were excluded from the earlier analysis of about 630 of the donors. In an earlier analysis of 587 of the donors, V segments were called functional above 56.7% productive rearrangements and were called segregating when the between-donor standard deviation exceeded 5%. A statistical classification framework was built for diagnosing cytomegalovirus status from the catalog of TCR beta chain sequences. A later analysis assigned V and J genes by comparing TCR nucleotide sequences with IMGT/GENE-DB human TR gene sequences. A later analysis assigned CDR3 sequences and most-parsimonious VDJ recombination scenarios with the TCRdist pipeline. In a later analysis, every TCR beta chain was defined by the combination of its CDR3 amino acid sequence and its V-gene family, and reads without a unique V-gene family were dropped. To address suspected cross-contamination and a sequencing artifact, a later analysis removed several hundred highly shared, low-generation-probability nucleotide sequences. In a later analysis, a clonal expansion index for each public chain was calculated from normalized within-repertoire ranks of inferred template counts. A later analysis computed generation probabilities with a VDJ recombination model fitted to out-of-frame rearrangements, and checked the results against IGoR. In a later analysis, hypergeometric tests were used to score TCR-TCR, TCR-HLA and TCR-CMV co-occurrence, with a repertoire-size bias correction applied to TCR pairs. To estimate false discovery rates, a later analysis permuted the HLA or CMV assignments 20 times. A later analysis grouped co-occurring TCRs with DBSCAN, adding TCRdist sequence similarity when clustering within HLA-allele-positive subsets. Co-occurrence clustering excluded repertoires with fewer than 30,000 or more than 120,000 public chains, plus five with anomalous nucleotide sharing. What TCRdb holds here is the immuneACCESS table cut down to in-frame rearrangements. Part of the clones is not present; checked against another copy, under half of the missing clones reflect an unresolved V gene, and the others are unexplained. V, J and clone size reflect that table, while D and trimming were determined from the DNA. Here the sample has over 45,000 clones; 78% occur a single time. More than 1.4% of the sample goes to the ten largest clones.

This sequence uses TRBV9 and TRBJ2-1; TRBD2 aligns with 12 central bases. Material for sequencing was PBMCs. This clonotype was obtained from a female donor in good health and CMV-seronegative. This receptor has the CDR3 CASSETGLAGEQFF. The DNA sequence follows: TGTGCCAGCAGCGAGACGGGACTAGCGGGCGAGCAGTTCTTC. Full variable domain (CDR3 extended with the reference TRBV9 and TRBJ2-1 proteins): DSGVTQTPKHLITATGQRVTLRCSPRSGDLSVYWYQQSLDQGLQFLIQYYNGEERAKGNILERFSAQQFPDLHSELNLSSLELGDSALYFCASSETGLAGEQFFGPGTRLTVL.